This T cell receptor (beta chain) comes out of a study of T-cell reconstitution after alpha-beta-depleted transplantation in children. Germline V gene sequence: CDR1 MNHNS, CDR2 SASEGT. The trim removed 6 bases at V and 1 base at J, leaving 2 bases unmatched. The CDR3 loop spans 14 amino acids. In its sample, this clonotype was seen a few times. Preparation of the TCRbeta library involved a method that used unique molecular identifiers. TCRdb re-analysed the PCR reads in MiXCR, keeping a single row per CDR3 protein. The sample holds over 400,000 distinct CDR3 sequences; roughly an eighth are singletons and the top ten take about 6%.

Source: PBMCs from the stem cell graft donor, taken from the stem cell graft. This sequence joins TRBV6-1 and TRBJ1-1, with 10 bases aligning to TRBD1. This TCR derives from a human donor who donated a stem cell graft to a child with combined immunodeficiency. CDR3 in amino acids: CASSGQGENTEAFF. The CDR3, as DNA: TGTGCCAGCAGCGGACAGGGGGAGAACACTGAAGCTTTCTTT.